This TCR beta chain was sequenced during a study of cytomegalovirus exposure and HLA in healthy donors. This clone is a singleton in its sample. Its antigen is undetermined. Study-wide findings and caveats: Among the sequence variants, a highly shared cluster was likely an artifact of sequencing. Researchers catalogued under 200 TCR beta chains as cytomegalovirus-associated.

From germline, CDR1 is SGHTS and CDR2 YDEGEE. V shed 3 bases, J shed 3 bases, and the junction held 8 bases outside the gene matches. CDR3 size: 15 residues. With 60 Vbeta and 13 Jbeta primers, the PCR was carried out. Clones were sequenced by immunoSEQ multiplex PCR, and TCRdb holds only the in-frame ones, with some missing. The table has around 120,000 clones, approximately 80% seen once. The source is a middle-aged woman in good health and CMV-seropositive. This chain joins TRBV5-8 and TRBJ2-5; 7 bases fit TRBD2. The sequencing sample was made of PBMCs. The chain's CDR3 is CASSWAGTNKETQYF. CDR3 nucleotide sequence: TGTGCCAGCAGCTGGGCCGGGACTAATAAAGAGACCCAGTACTTC.